The rows below give T cell receptor beta chains drawn from one sample of a study of T cell repertoires in cytomegalovirus infection. TCRdb redid the calling of the reads with MiXCR, one entry per CDR3 protein. The sample has 270,000 or so distinct CDR3 sequences, about 17% seen once. The sample was CD8+ T cells from PBMCs. The receptors come from a human donor in good health (CMV status not recorded). Some clones in this sample may be carry-over from other donors' samples. CDR3s include the opening cysteine and the closing phenylalanine or tryptophan. A D gene is named only where the DNA matches it firmly. Some rows mark clone size as missing; the rest say once, few, many or name a class of expanded clone.

abundance	d_gene	v_gene	j_gene	CDR3nt	CDR3aa
NA	TRBD2	TRBV20-1	TRBJ2-7	TGCAGTGCTAGGGCCGGGACTAGGAGTCCCTACGAGCAGTACTTC	CSARAGTRSPYEQYF
many	NA	TRBV12-3/TRBV12-4	TRBJ1-5	TGTGCCAGCAGTTTCGGGGATGGCAATCAGCCCCAGCATTTT	CASSFGDGNQPQHF
once	NA	TRBV2	TRBJ2-5	TGTGCCAGCAGTGTACTAACGGAGTACTTC	CASSVLTEYF
many	TRBD1	TRBV7-3	TRBJ2-3	TGTGCCAGCAGCTTAACGACAGGGGCGGGCGATACGCAGTATTTT	CASSLTTGAGDTQYF
NA	NA	TRBV20-1	TRBJ2-4	TGCAGTGCTAGCGACGGGATTTTTCAGTACTTC	CSASDGIFQYF
NA	NA	TRBV6-5	TRBJ2-3	TGTGCCAGGCCCACGGACCCTTATACGCAGTATTTT	CARPTDPYTQYF
many	TRBD2	TRBV7-2	TRBJ2-3	TGTGCCAGCAGCGATAGACTAGCGGGAGGAACAGATACGCAGTATTTT	CASSDRLAGGTDTQYF
many	NA	TRBV28	TRBJ2-7	TGTGCCAGCAGCTTGACAGGATCCTACGAGCAGTACTTC	CASSLTGSYEQYF
NA	TRBD2	TRBV6-5	TRBJ2-1	TGTGCCAGCAGCTTCGGGGGGGGGGGCTATAGGAATGAGCAGTTCTTC	CASSFGGGGYRNEQFF
few	TRBD2	TRBV28	TRBJ2-1	TGTGCCAGCAGTTTATTACTAGCGGGGGCCTACAATGAGCAGTTCTTC	CASSLLLAGAYNEQFF
many	TRBD1	TRBV6-4	TRBJ2-1	TGTGCCAGCAGCGATACCGGGACAGGGTTTAATGAGCAGTTCTTC	CASSDTGTGFNEQFF
few	NA	TRBV9	TRBJ2-3	TGTGCCAGCAGCGTAGGAGGGGCCAACACAGATACGCAGTATTTT	CASSVGGANTDTQYF
NA	TRBD1	TRBV6-2/TRBV6-3	TRBJ1-1	TGTGCCAGCAGTTACTTGGGACAGGGGGCGATCACTGAAGCTTTCTTT	CASSYLGQGAITEAFF
few	NA	TRBV5-4	TRBJ2-7	TGTGCCAGCAGCTGGGACCGCTACGAGCAGTACTTC	CASSWDRYEQYF
many	TRBD1	TRBV20-1	TRBJ2-5	TGCAGTGCTTTTGGCCGGGACAGCCCACCAGAGACCCAGTACTTC	CSAFGRDSPPETQYF
NA	NA	TRBV12-3/TRBV12-4	TRBJ1-4	TGTGCCAGCAGACTTGGTGGGGGGAGATATGAAAAACTGTTTTTT	CASRLGGGRYEKLFF
NA	NA	TRBV20-1	TRBJ2-1	TGCAGTGCTATACCGGAGACCGAGATATACAATGAGCAGTTCTTC	CSAIPETEIYNEQFF
few	TRBD2	TRBV6-2/TRBV6-3	TRBJ2-5	TGTGCCAGCAGTTACTCCACTTTAGCGGGGGCGCAAGAGACCCAGTACTTC	CASSYSTLAGAQETQYF
many	NA	TRBV7-6	TRBJ2-2	TGTGCCAGCAGCCAGACCCCCGAGGATAGTGGCACCGGGGAGCTGTTTTTT	CASSQTPEDSGTGELFF
NA	TRBD1	TRBV6-6	TRBJ2-5	TGTGCCAGCATTTTCGGGACAGGGCAGGAGACCCAGTACTTC	CASIFGTGQETQYF
NA	NA	TRBV19	TRBJ1-1	TGTGCCAGTAGTCCTCTTCAGGGGTCGGGCACTGAAGCTTTCTTT	CASSPLQGSGTEAFF
few	NA	TRBV29-1	TRBJ2-7	TGCAGCGTCTCCTTCCCGACAACCTACGAGCAGTACTTC	CSVSFPTTYEQYF
NA	TRBD1	TRBV28	TRBJ2-7	TGTGCCAGCAGGCGACAGGGGGCCTTCTCCGAGCAGTACTTC	CASRRQGAFSEQYF
few	NA	TRBV29-1	TRBJ2-5	TGCAGCGTTGAAGATCTTCGGGGAGGCGAGACCCAGTACTTC	CSVEDLRGGETQYF
NA	NA	TRBV7-6	TRBJ2-7	TGTGCCAGCAGCTTATGGGGGGAGACGTACTTC	CASSLWGETYF
many	TRBD1	TRBV20-1	TRBJ2-7	TGCAGTGCTAGCCGGACAGGGGACTCCTACGAGCAGTACTTC	CSASRTGDSYEQYF
few	NA	TRBV7-2	TRBJ2-2	TGTGCCAGCAGCCCCTATCTCCCGGGGGTCGGGGAGCTGTTTTTT	CASSPYLPGVGELFF
NA	TRBD2	TRBV25-1	TRBJ2-1	TGTGCCAGCAGTGGGGAGCGGGGGCTGGGGTCCTACAATGAGCAGTTCTTC	CASSGERGLGSYNEQFF
few	NA	TRBV20-1	TRBJ2-3	TGCAGTGCTAGACGGGGGGCGGACACAGATACGCAGTATTTT	CSARRGADTDTQYF
NA	NA	TRBV7-8	TRBJ2-5	TGTGCCAGCAGGCGGCTCACCGGGGAGACCCAGTACTTC	CASRRLTGETQYF
NA	NA	TRBV28	TRBJ2-1	TGTGCCAGTAACCTCGGGACCCTGAGAGGAAATGAGCAGTTCTTC	CASNLGTLRGNEQFF
many	TRBD1	TRBV7-8	TRBJ1-1	TGTGCCAGCAGCTTCAGGGGGATGTCTGAAGCTTTCTTT	CASSFRGMSEAFF
few	TRBD2	TRBV5-6	TRBJ2-5	TGTGCCAGCAGCTGGCAGGCGGGACTAGCAGAAGAGACCCAGTACTTC	CASSWQAGLAEETQYF
NA	TRBD2	TRBV5-6	TRBJ2-5	TGTGCCAGCAGCCAGACTAGCCGTAAGACCCAGTACTTC	CASSQTSRKTQYF
NA	NA	TRBV6-2/TRBV6-3	TRBJ2-7	TGTGGCAGCAGTTACGGTAGTCTAGCGAGCGAGCAGTACTTC	CGSSYGSLASEQYF
NA	NA	TRBV18	TRBJ1-5	TGTGCCAGCTCACTTTCAGACACGGTCGATAGCAATCAGCCCCAGCATTTT	CASSLSDTVDSNQPQHF
many	NA	TRBV7-9	TRBJ1-1	TGTGCCAGCAGCTTAGCTCCAGGGTATGCTTTCTTT	CASSLAPGYAFF
NA	TRBD1	TRBV6-1	TRBJ2-1	TGTGCCAGCAGTCGGGACAGGGGAACAAATCAGTTCTTC	CASSRDRGTNQFF
NA	TRBD1	TRBV10-3	TRBJ2-5	TGTGCCATCAGGGAAGGGACAGCTCAAGAGACCCAGTACTTC	CAIREGTAQETQYF
NA	NA	TRBV14	TRBJ2-7	TGTGCCAGCAGCCGAGAGAGGCGGGGGCACGGCTACGAGCAGTACTTC	CASSRERRGHGYEQYF
many	NA	TRBV7-8	TRBJ1-5	TGTGCCAGCAGCTTCTCCAATCCGGGGGCGGACATTCAGCCCCAGCATTTT	CASSFSNPGADIQPQHF
few	NA	TRBV2	TRBJ2-1	TGTGCCAGCCAGGGGACCAGGCTCTACAATGAGCAGTTCTTC	CASQGTRLYNEQFF
many	TRBD1	TRBV7-8	TRBJ1-2	TGTGCCAGCAGCCCCGGGACAGGGGGCTATGGCTACACCTTC	CASSPGTGGYGYTF
many	TRBD1	TRBV6-4	TRBJ2-3	TGTGCCAGCAGTGTCAATTCCGGGACAGGGGGCGCAGATACGCAGTATTTT	CASSVNSGTGGADTQYF
NA	NA	TRBV12-3/TRBV12-4	TRBJ2-1	TGTGCCAGCAGTTTACTCCGAATCGATGAGCAGTTCTTC	CASSLLRIDEQFF
many	TRBD1	TRBV28	TRBJ2-7	TGTGCCAGCACCCGAACAGGGGACTACGAGCAGTACTTC	CASTRTGDYEQYF
many	NA	TRBV11-2	TRBJ2-7	TGTGCCAGCAGCACACTAGGATCCTACGAGCAGTACTTC	CASSTLGSYEQYF
NA	NA	TRBV4-1	TRBJ1-5	TGCGCCAGCAGCCAAGATCCTGGACAGCCCCAGCATTTT	CASSQDPGQPQHF
NA	NA	TRBV7-9	TRBJ1-1	TGTGCCAGCAGCCCCGGGGGATTTGGGGGTGAAGCTTTCTTT	CASSPGGFGGEAFF
few	TRBD2	TRBV5-1	TRBJ2-1	TGCGCCAGCAGCTTGACTAGCGGGGACGACAATGAGCAGTTCTTC	CASSLTSGDDNEQFF
NA	NA	TRBV23-1	TRBJ1-3	TGCGCCAGCAGTCTCTGGGCAGGGCCATCTGGAAACACCATATATTTT	CASSLWAGPSGNTIYF
few	NA	TRBV23-1	TRBJ2-3	TGCGCCAGCAGTCTCTGTCCCAGAGGCAGGAATAGCACAGATACGCAGTATTTT	CASSLCPRGRNSTDTQYF
NA	NA	TRBV9	TRBJ2-1	TGTGCCAGCAGCGGGGCCACCGAGGGACACACCTACAATGAGCAGTTCTTC	CASSGATEGHTYNEQFF
NA	NA	TRBV5-1	TRBJ2-1	TGCGCCAGCAGCTTGTTTAGGGATCTGCTAGGGAATGAGCAGTTCTTC	CASSLFRDLLGNEQFF
many	TRBD2	TRBV20-1	TRBJ2-3	TGCAGTGCTAGGAGGGCTCTAGCGGGGGACACAGATACGCAGTATTTT	CSARRALAGDTDTQYF
few	TRBD2	TRBV7-6	TRBJ2-1	TGTGCCAGCAGCTTAGCCGGGACTAGCGGGGGAGAGGTCTTTCTCAATGAGCAGTTCTTC	CASSLAGTSGGEVFLNEQFF
NA	NA	TRBV5-6	TRBJ2-1	TGTGCCAGCAGCTTGACCTATGAGCAGTTCTTC	CASSLTYEQFF
few	NA	TRBV12-3/TRBV12-4	TRBJ2-6	TGTGCCAGCACCCGAGGCTCTGGGGCCAACGTCCTGACTTTC	CASTRGSGANVLTF
few	NA	TRBV2	TRBJ2-2	TGTGCCAGCAGTGAGAGTCGACAGGCCCGCACCGGGGAGCTGTTTTTT	CASSESRQARTGELFF
NA	TRBD1	TRBV28	TRBJ1-5	TGTGCCAGCAGGGTACAGGGGTTTGGGAATCAGCCCCAGCATTTT	CASRVQGFGNQPQHF